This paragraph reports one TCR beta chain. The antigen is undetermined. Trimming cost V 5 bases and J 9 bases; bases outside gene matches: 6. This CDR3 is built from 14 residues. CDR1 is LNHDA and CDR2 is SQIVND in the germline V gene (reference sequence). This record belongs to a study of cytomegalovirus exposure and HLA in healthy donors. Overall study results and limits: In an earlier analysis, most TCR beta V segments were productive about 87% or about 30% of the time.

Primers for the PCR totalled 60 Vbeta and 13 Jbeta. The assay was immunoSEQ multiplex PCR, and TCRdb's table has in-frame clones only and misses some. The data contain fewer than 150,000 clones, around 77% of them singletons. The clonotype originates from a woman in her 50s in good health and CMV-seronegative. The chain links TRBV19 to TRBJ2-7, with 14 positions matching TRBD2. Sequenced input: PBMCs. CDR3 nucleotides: TGTGCCAGTAGTTTGGGGACTAGCGGGGGCGTGCAGTACTTC. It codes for CASSLGTSGGVQYF.